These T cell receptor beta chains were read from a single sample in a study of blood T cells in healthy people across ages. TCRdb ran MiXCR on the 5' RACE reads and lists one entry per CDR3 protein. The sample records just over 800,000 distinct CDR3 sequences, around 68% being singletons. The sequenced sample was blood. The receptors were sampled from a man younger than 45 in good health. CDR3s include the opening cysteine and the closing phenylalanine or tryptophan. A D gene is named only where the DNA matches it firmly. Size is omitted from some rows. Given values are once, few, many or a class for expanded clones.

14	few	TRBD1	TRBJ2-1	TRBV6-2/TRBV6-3	TGTGCCAGCAGTTACCGGCAGGGGGTGGGTGAGCAGTTCTTC	CASSYRQGVGEQFF
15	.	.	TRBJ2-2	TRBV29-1	TGCAGCGTTGAAGTCAGGACAGAGAACACCGGGGAGCTGTTTTTT	CSVEVRTENTGELFF
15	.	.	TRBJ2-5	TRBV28	TGTGCCAGCAGTTTAAGGGGGGCCTTACAAGAGACCCAGTACTTC	CASSLRGALQETQYF
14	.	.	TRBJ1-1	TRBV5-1	TGTGCCAGCAGTTTGGCCAGAGGGAACACTGAAGCTTTCTTT	CASSLARGNTEAFF
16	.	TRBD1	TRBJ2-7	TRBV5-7	TGTGCCAGCAGCCCTAACCGGGACAGATCCTACAATGAGCAGTACTTC	CASSPNRDRSYNEQYF
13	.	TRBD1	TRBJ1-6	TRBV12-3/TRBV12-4	TGTGCCAGCAGTCCGAAAGGGGGCCTACCCCTCCACTTT	CASSPKGGLPLHF
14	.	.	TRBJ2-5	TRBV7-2	TGTGCCAGCAGCCGAAACAGGGCCCAAGAGACCCAGTACTTC	CASSRNRAQETQYF
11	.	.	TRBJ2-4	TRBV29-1	TGCAGCGCCCTGGGCTTCCATGAGCAGTACTTC	CSALGFHEQYF
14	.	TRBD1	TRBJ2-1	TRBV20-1	TGCAGTGCCCGGGGACAGGGAAGAGGCAATGAGCAGTTCTTC	CSARGQGRGNEQFF
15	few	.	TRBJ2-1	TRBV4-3	TGCGCCAGCAGCCAGGAGGTGAGCTCCTACAATGAGCAGTTCTTC	CASSQEVSSYNEQFF
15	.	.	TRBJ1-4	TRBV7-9	TGTGCCAGCAGCTCACCGGACGGCCACGTGGAAAAACTGTTTTTT	CASSSPDGHVEKLFF
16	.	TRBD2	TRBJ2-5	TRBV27	TGTGCCAGCAGTTTATCCTCCAGCGGGGGGTTCGGGACCCAGTACTTC	CASSLSSSGGFGTQYF
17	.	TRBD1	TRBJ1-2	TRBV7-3	TGTGCCAGCAGCTTAACAGAAGGGCCGGGACAGGGGTATGGCTACACCTTC	CASSLTEGPGQGYGYTF
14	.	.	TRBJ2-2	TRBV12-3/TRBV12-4	TGTGCCAGCAGTCCCATGCGAGACACCGGGGAGCTGTTTTTT	CASSPMRDTGELFF
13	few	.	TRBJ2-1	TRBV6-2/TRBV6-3	TGTGCCAGCAGTTCCACCCAGTGGGGTCAGCAGTTCTTC	CASSSTQWGQQFF
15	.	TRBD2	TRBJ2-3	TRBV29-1	TGCAGCGTGGGACTAGCGGGGGCAATCGCAGATACGCAGTATTTT	CSVGLAGAIADTQYF
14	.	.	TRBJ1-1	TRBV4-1	TGCGCCAGCAGGGGGACTTTGTTGGGCACTGAAGCTTTCTTT	CASRGTLLGTEAFF
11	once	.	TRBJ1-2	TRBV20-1	TGCAGTGCTGACACAAACTATGGCTACACCTTC	CSADTNYGYTF
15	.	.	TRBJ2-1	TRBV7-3	TGTGCCAGCAGCCCTAACGACGGGGGGCGAAATGAGCAGTTCTTC	CASSPNDGGRNEQFF
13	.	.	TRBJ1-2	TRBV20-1	TGCAGTGCTAGAGACCAGGATAACTATGGCTACACCTTC	CSARDQDNYGYTF
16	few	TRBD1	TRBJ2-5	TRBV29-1	TGCAGCGCAAAGGGGACCGGGACAGGGAAAGGAGAGACCCAGTACTTC	CSAKGTGTGKGETQYF
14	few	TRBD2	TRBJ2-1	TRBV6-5	TGTGCCAGCCGAGGGGCGAGCGGGGGGGGTGAGCAGTTCTTC	CASRGASGGGEQFF
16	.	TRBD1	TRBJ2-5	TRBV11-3	TGTGCCAGCAGCGCCCACGCGACAGGGGGCAAAGAGACCCAGTACTTC	CASSAHATGGKETQYF
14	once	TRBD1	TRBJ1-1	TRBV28	TGTGCCAGCTACCAACAGGGGTGGGGCACTGAAGCTTTCTTT	CASYQQGWGTEAFF
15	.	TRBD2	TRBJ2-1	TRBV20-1	TGCAGTGCCATACCGGGACTATTATTAAACAATGAGCAGTTCTTC	CSAIPGLLLNNEQFF
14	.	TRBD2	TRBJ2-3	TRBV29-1	TGCAGCGTTGATACTAGCGGGGGCACAGATACGCAGTATTTT	CSVDTSGGTDTQYF
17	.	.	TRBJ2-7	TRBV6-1	TGTGCCAGCAGTGAAAGGCGTGAAAGGGGTGGTCGGAACGAGCAGTACTTC	CASSERRERGGRNEQYF
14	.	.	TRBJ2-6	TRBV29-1	TGCAGCGTTGATGTGGGCTTTGGGGCCAACGTCCTGACTTTC	CSVDVGFGANVLTF
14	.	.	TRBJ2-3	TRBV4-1	TGCGCCAGCAGCAGCGCGGGGATAGCGAATACGCAGTATTTT	CASSSAGIANTQYF
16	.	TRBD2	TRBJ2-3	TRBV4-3	TGCGCCAGCAGCCAAGAGGGGCGGGGGAACACAGAGACGCAGTATTTT	CASSQEGRGNTETQYF
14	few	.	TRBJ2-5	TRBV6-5	TGTGCCAGCAGTACGGGACACTACCAAGAGACCCAGTACTTC	CASSTGHYQETQYF
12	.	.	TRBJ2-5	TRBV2	TGTGCCAGCACTTCAGGGGAAGAGACCCAGTACTTC	CASTSGEETQYF
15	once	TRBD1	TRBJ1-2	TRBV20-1	TGCAGTGCTCGTAACAGGGGGTGGGCTAACTATGGCTACACCTTC	CSARNRGWANYGYTF
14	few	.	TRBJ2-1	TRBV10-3	TGTGCCATCAGTGACTTGACAGGTGTCAATGAGCAGTTCTTC	CAISDLTGVNEQFF
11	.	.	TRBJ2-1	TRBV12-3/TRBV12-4	TGTGCCAGCAGTTTAACGGGTGAGCAGTTCTTC	CASSLTGEQFF
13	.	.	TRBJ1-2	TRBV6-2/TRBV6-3	TGTGCCAGCAGCCACGGGGCTAACTATGGCTACACCTTC	CASSHGANYGYTF
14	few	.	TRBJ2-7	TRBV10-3	TGTGCCATCAGCCCTCGGGGTAGCTCCTACGAGCAGTACTTC	CAISPRGSSYEQYF
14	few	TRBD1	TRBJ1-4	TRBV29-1	TGCAGCGTTGTCCCCGGACAGGGGAATGAAAAACTGTTTTTT	CSVVPGQGNEKLFF
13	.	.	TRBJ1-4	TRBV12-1	TGTGCCAGCGGACGGGTTTTTAATGAAAAACTGTTTTTT	CASGRVFNEKLFF
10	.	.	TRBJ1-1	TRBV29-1	TGCAGCTCCGCCCGGACTGAAGCTTTCTTT	CSSARTEAFF
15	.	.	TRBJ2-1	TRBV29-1	TGCAGCGTTGAAGATTGGCAGGACGCCTACAATGAGCAGTTCTTC	CSVEDWQDAYNEQFF
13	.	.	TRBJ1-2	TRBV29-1	TGCAGCGTTGGGGTTGACGTGGGGTATGGCTACACCTTC	CSVGVDVGYGYTF
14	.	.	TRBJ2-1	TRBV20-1	TGCAGTGCCCAGACCGGGACGGGGTACAATGAGCAGTTCTTC	CSAQTGTGYNEQFF